This TCR beta chain appears in the sequencing data of a study of cytomegalovirus exposure and HLA in healthy donors. Details on this clone: The antigen remains undetermined.

The CDR3 covers 12 residues. CDR1 is ENHRY, CDR2 SYGVKD, per germline. The germline V and J ends were trimmed by 9 bases and 4 bases, with 12 bases remaining between them. Use of 60 Vbeta and 13 Jbeta primers characterized the PCR. Profiled with immunoSEQ multiplex PCR; TCRdb holds only in-frame clones, not every one. This table holds about 150,000 clones, less than 80% found once. The study's findings and limits: Cytomegalovirus status was reportedly diagnosed by the classifier with high specificity and sensitivity. A later analysis found most CMV-associated TCR beta chains apparently HLA-restricted. A later analysis appeared to link common viral pathogens to several of the most significant clusters. The study listed 150 to 200 cytomegalovirus-associated TCR beta chains.

The specimen sequenced was PBMCs. J is TRBJ1-1 and V is TRBV10-3; no clear D. The receptor comes from a man in his forties in good health and CMV-seropositive. CDR3 DNA: TGTGCCATGGGCCCAGCAGGCACTGAAGCTTTCTTT. The encoded protein is CAMGPAGTEAFF.